A single sample gave rise to the 30 T cell receptor beta chains below, sequenced in a study of breast tumors, draining lymph nodes, adjacent tissues. Using its own MiXCR run on the multiplex PCR reads, TCRdb lists one record per CDR3 protein. The table lists about 130,000 distinct CDR3 sequences, approximately 22% of them singletons, with around 2.2% in the top ten. Samples came from axillary lymph nodes draining the breast cancer. Input material: axillary lymph node tissue. The receptor source for this set is a female donor with breast cancer. Some clones in this sample may be carry-over from other donors' samples.

With regard to this clonotype: A much larger clone differs by one base, so this may be a read error. The V gene is TRBV30, the J gene TRBJ2-7; tentative D call: TRBD1 (6 bases). The CDR3 covers 13 residues. Trimming pared 2 bases from V and 4 bases from J, leaving 12 bases between. Germline V lookup: CDR1 GTSNPN, CDR2 SVGIG (reference sequence). CDR3 amino acids: CAWSPGQPYEQYF. The CDR3 DNA reads TGTGCCTGGAGTCCGGGACAACCATACGAGCAGTACTTC.

The chain links TRBV27 to TRBJ2-2, with D hard to call. The CDR3 loop spans 13 amino acids. The V and J ends lost 2 bases and 7 bases respectively, with 8 bases between them. Germline-derived CDR1 and CDR2 are MNHEY and SMNVEV (reference sequence). The CDR3 DNA sequence: TGTGCCAGCAGTTTAGGGCTCTACGGGGAGCTGTTTTTT. This encodes CASSLGLYGELFF.

This clonotype occurred many times. This chain connects TRBV6-1 to TRBJ2-7; 11 nucleotides agree with TRBD2. V was clipped by 8 bases and J by 6 bases; unmatched bases: 15. CDR1 and CDR2 (germline): MNHNS, SASEGT. This CDR3 comprises 16 residues. The CDR3: CASRTSGWGASSEQYF. Written as DNA, the CDR3 is TGTGCCAGCCGGACTAGCGGGTGGGGTGCGTCTTCCGAGCAGTACTTC.

At least ten counts were recorded for this clonotype. This chain links TRBV7-2 with TRBJ2-1; TRBD2 might be the D (6 bases). The length of the CDR3 is 12 residues. The V gene lost 10 bases and the J gene lost 4 bases, with 11 bases spanning the gap. The germline V gene has CDR1 SGHTA and CDR2 FQGNSA. CDR3 coding DNA: TGTGCCACTGGGACTTATTACAATGAGCAGTTCTTC. Its protein is CATGTYYNEQFF.

The CDR3 sequence: CASSYSPGSLTGELFF. The CDR3 DNA is TGTGCCAGCAGTTATTCTCCGGGCTCCCTCACCGGGGAGCTGTTTTTT. J is TRBJ2-2 and V is TRBV6-6; D is unclear. Deletions cut 3 bases from V and 4 bases from J, with 15 bases between. This CDR3 spans 16 amino acids. Germline CDR1 is MNHNY and CDR2 is SVGAGI (reference sequence).

This clonotype was observed a single time. This may be a read error, as it is one base from a much larger clone. This sequence joins TRBV18 and TRBJ2-7, with D possibly matching TRBD2 (8 bases). There are 15 residues in the CDR3. Germline CDR1 reads KGHSH; CDR2 reads LQKENI. CDR3 nucleotides: TGTGCCAGCTCACCAAGTAGCGGGGACAGATACGAGCAGTCCTTC. Residues: CASSPSSGDRYEQSF.

This clonotype showed up many times. CDR3 residues: CASSIADRGFGQPQHF. The DNA of the CDR3 is TGTGCCAGTAGTATAGCTGACAGGGGGTTTGGTCAGCCCCAGCATTTT. The chain joins TRBV19 to TRBJ1-5, with TRBD1 identical over 9 bases. Germline V gives CDR1 LNHDA, CDR2 SQIVND (reference sequence). J was trimmed by 6 bases and V by 1 base; bases with no gene match: 7. CDR3 size: 16 residues.

Many counts were recorded for this clonotype. The V and J genes are TRBV6-5 and TRBJ2-1; a weak D match, TRBD1 (6 bases). The CDR3 covers 14 residues. The V gene lost 5 bases and the J gene lost 7 bases, with 15 bases spanning the gap. CDR1 and CDR2 (germline): MNHEY, SVGAGI. Here the CDR3 DNA reads TGTGCCAGCAGTACAGGGAGTCTATGGAATGAGCAGTTCTTC. It specifies CASSTGSLWNEQFF.

By share of the sample, this clonotype is medium-sized. The gene calls are TRBV5-4 and TRBJ2-7; D might be TRBD2 (5 bases). Germline V gene lookup returns CDR1 SGHNT and CDR2 YYREEE (reference sequence). V dropped 0 bases and J dropped 6 bases, with 10 bases sitting between them. CDR3 length: 13 amino acids. In DNA, the CDR3 is TGTGCCAGCAGCTTGGGTAGCGTGTCCGAGCAGTACTTC. Translation: CASSLGSVSEQYF.

Concerning this clonotype itself: A read error may explain this, as a much larger clone is one base away. This chain uses TRBV7-8 with TRBJ2-5; the D gene is possibly TRBD2 (6 bases). The germline V gene encodes CDR1 SGHVS and CDR2 FQNEAQ. V lost 2 bases and J 9 bases, leaving 16 bases between the germline ends. The CDR3 spans 14 residues. The chain's CDR3 is CASSLRFIGEAQYF. The CDR3 bases are TGTGCCAGCAGCTTAAGGTTTATCGGGGAGGCCCAGTACTTC.

This clonotype has at least ten counts. The genes are TRBV2 and TRBJ1-4, with D possibly matching TRBD1 (5 bases). This CDR3 has 14 residues. The germline CDR1 and CDR2 sequences are SNHLY and FYNNEI. The V gene lost 5 bases and the J gene lost 5 bases, with 12 bases spanning the gap. Here the CDR3 reads CASSLRGRNEKLFF. CDR3 in DNA: TGTGCCAGCAGTCTTAGGGGACGGAATGAAAAACTGTTTTTT. Supplemented by reference TRBV2 and TRBJ1-4, the full variable domain reads EPEVTQTPSHQVTQMGQEVILRCVPISNHLYFYWYRQILGQKVEFLVSFYNNEISEKSEIFDDQFSVERPDGSNFTLKIRSTKLEDSAMYFCASSLRGRNEKLFFGSGTQLSVL.

This clonotype has at least ten counts. The rearrangement links TRBV29-1 to TRBJ2-1, with D possibly being TRBD1 or TRBD2 (6 bases each). The CDR3 length is 15 residues. CDR1 is SQVTM and CDR2 is ANQGSEA in the germline V gene. Trimming stripped 2 bases from V and 4 bases from J, with 15 bases between. DNA of the CDR3: TGCAGCGTTGAATTTCAGGGGAGGCCTTACAATGAGCAGTTCTTC. Protein sequence: CSVEFQGRPYNEQFF.

As regards this clonotype: Just one base apart from a much larger clone, this may be a read error. The chain joins TRBV11-3 to TRBJ2-5; tentatively, D is TRBD2 (5 bases). Looked up from germline, CDR1 is SGHNT and CDR2 is YENEEA. Trimming stripped 2 bases from V and 5 bases from J, with 9 bases between. The CDR3 runs to 13 residues. CDR3 in DNA: TGTGCCAGCAGCTTATCTAGCCTCGAGACCCAGTACTTC. This encodes CASSLSSLETQYF. The whole variable domain, filled in from reference TRBV11-3 and TRBJ2-5, reads EAGVVQSPRYKIIEKKQPVAFWCNPISGHNTLYWYLQNLGQGPELLIRYENEEAVDDSQLPKDRFSAERLKGVDSTLKIQPAELGDSAVYLCASSLSSLETQYFGPGTRLLVL.

The sample holds many counts of this clonotype. The chain joins TRBV20-1 to TRBJ2-7; 8 nucleotides align to TRBD2. The CDR3 spans 14 residues. With 1 base clipped from V and 2 bases from J, the junction kept 4 bases outside the gene matches. Germline CDR1 is DFQATT and CDR2 is SNEGSKA (reference sequence). CDR3 sequence (DNA): TGCAGTGCTAGAGTTGTAGCGGGGCCCTACGAGCAGTACTTC. Encoded protein: CSARVVAGPYEQYF.

Points on this clonotype: A much larger clonotype is one base distant, so this may be a read error. The chain is built from TRBV25-1 and TRBJ2-1, with 12 bases aligning to TRBD2. The CDR3 has 16 residues. Germline CDR1 and CDR2: MGHDK and SYGVNS. The chain's CDR3 is CASSLRTSGTYNGQFF. The CDR3 DNA is TGTGCCAGCAGTCTCCGGACTAGCGGGACCTACAATGGGCAGTTCTTC.

The sample holds many counts of this clonotype. The chain has TRBV30 and TRBJ2-7; 7 positions match TRBD2. The CDR3 totals 17 residues. The V and J ends lost 2 bases and 4 bases, in that order; junction bases with no gene match: 17. The germline V gene has CDR1 GTSNPN and CDR2 SVGIG (reference sequence). For the CDR3, the DNA is TGTGCCTGGAGTCGGACGGGAGGATTGGGCTCTGAGTACGAGCAGTACTTC. Amino acids: CAWSRTGGLGSEYEQYF.

This clonotype was recorded many times. The V and J genes are TRBV7-6 and TRBJ2-5; 7 nucleotides agree with TRBD2. Germline values: CDR1 SGHVS, CDR2 FNYEAQ. CDR3 length: 16 residues. The ends lost 1 base at V and 2 bases at J; junction bases unmatched: 7. The CDR3 region is CASSLVAGEGQETQYF. The CDR3 DNA reads TGTGCCAGCAGCTTAGTGGCGGGAGAGGGGCAAGAGACCCAGTACTTC. Together with reference TRBV7-6 and TRBJ2-5, the CDR3 gives the full variable domain: GAGVSQSPRYKVTKRGQDVALRCDPISGHVSLYWYRQALGQGPEFLTYFNYEAQQDKSGLPNDRFSAERPEGSISTLTIQRTEQRDSAMYRCASSLVAGEGQETQYFGPGTRLLVL.

Of note for this clonotype: A single base is all that separates this from a far larger clone, so a read error is likely. The V gene is TRBV5-1, the J gene TRBJ1-2, with D unresolved. Germline CDR1 SGHRS, CDR2 YFSETQ. CDR3 length: 11 amino acids. The DNA for the CDR3 is TGCGCCAGCAGCTCCGGTTATGGCTACATCTTC. This sequence encodes CASSSGYGYIF. The full variable domain, in which reference TRBV5-1 and TRBJ1-2 provide the parts outside the CDR3, is KAGVTQTPRYLIKTRGQQVTLSCSPISGHRSVSWYQQTPGQGLQFLFEYFSETQRNKGNFPGRFSGRQFSNSRSEMNVSTLELGDSALYLCASSSGYGYIFGSGTRLTVV.

This clonotype occurred many times. The CDR3 here is CASGLPPRIEQFF. In nucleotides, the CDR3 is TGTGCTAGTGGTTTACCACCCCGGATAGAGCAGTTCTTC. V is TRBV12-5 and J is TRBJ2-1, with D hard to call. Germline V gene lookup returns CDR1 LGHNT and CDR2 FRNRAP. The CDR3 runs 13 residues. The V gene lost 3 bases and the J gene lost 10 bases, with 13 bases spanning the gap.

With regard to this clonotype: This clone may be a read error of a much larger clone one base away. The chain employs TRBV5-4 and TRBJ1-3; 8 bases are shared with TRBD1. CDR1 and CDR2 (germline): SGHNT, YYREEE (reference sequence). The CDR3 extends over 15 amino acids. The CDR3 region has the DNA TGTGCCAGCAGCTTGGGGCAGGGGGCTGGAAACGCCATATATTTT. This encodes CASSLGQGAGNAIYF.

This clonotype was observed at least ten times. This CDR3 reads CASSFRSYYEQYF. The DNA for the CDR3 is TGCGCCAGCAGCTTCCGATCCTACTACGAGCAGTACTTC. The V gene is TRBV5-1, the J gene TRBJ2-7; unclear D gene. The CDR3 loop spans 13 amino acids. V shed 2 bases and J shed 3 bases, with 9 bases lying between them. Germline CDR1 reads SGHRS; CDR2 reads YFSETQ.

This clonotype was counted a few times. This may be a read error, as it is one base from a much larger clone. V gene TRBV20-1 combines with J gene TRBJ1-5; tentatively, D is TRBD1 (6 bases). Trimming removed 6 bases from V and 6 bases from J, with 15 bases in between. The CDR3 is 13 residues long. Germline V CDR1 and CDR2: DFQATT, SNEGSKA (reference sequence). CDR3 coding DNA: TGCAGTGCGGGGGCAGGGTTCAGTCAGCCCCAGCATTTT. Protein product: CSAGAGFSQPQHF.

This clonotype was observed at least ten times. This chain connects TRBV5-5 to TRBJ2-7; D unresolved. Trimming cost V 0 bases and J 5 bases, with 12 bases left between them. The CDR3 is 14 residues long. The germline CDR1 and CDR2 sequences are SGHKS and YYEKEE (reference sequence). For the CDR3, the DNA is TGTGCCAGCAGCTTGGGTAGGGAAGGAGACGAGCAGTACTTC. It translates to CASSLGREGDEQYF.

In this sample, this clonotype turned up a few times. Given a much more abundant clone one base away, this may be a read error. The V and J genes are TRBV12-3 or TRBV12-4 and TRBJ2-7; tentative D call: TRBD2 (5 bases). The ends were cut back, 2 bases at V and 2 bases at J, with 7 bases in the middle. CDR3 length: 13 residues. CDR3 in DNA: TGTGCCAGCAGTTTACCCGGGACCTACGAGCAGTACTTC. This translates into CASSLPGTYEQYF.

This clonotype has a count of ten or more. The rearrangement uses TRBV7-2 and TRBJ1-5, with D unclear. V was cut by 1 base and J by 4 bases, with 8 bases left in between. Germline lookup yields CDR1 SGHTA and CDR2 FQGNSA. The CDR3 is made up of 14 amino acids. This CDR3 is CASSLVPGNQPQHF. CDR3 nucleotide sequence: TGTGCCAGCAGCTTAGTTCCAGGTAATCAGCCCCAGCATTTT.

This clonotype showed up many times. This chain connects TRBV10-2 to TRBJ2-1, with D hard to call. Per the germline V gene, CDR1 is WSHSY and CDR2 is SAAADI. The CDR3 consists of 14 residues. V gave up 4 bases and J gave up 5 bases, with 12 bases separating them. The CDR3 is CASSVGQTDNEQFF. The CDR3 DNA follows: TGCGCCAGCAGTGTAGGCCAGACCGACAATGAGCAGTTCTTC.

This clonotype was seen ten or more times. V and J are TRBV5-4 and TRBJ2-1; 13 nucleotides line up with TRBD2. Germline loops: CDR1 SGHNT, CDR2 YYREEE (reference sequence). This CDR3 region has 17 residues. After removal of 4 bases from V and 4 bases from J, the junction contained 8 bases not matched to a gene. The CDR3 DNA is TGTGCCAGCAGCCCCGGGGGGACTAGCGGGGCTTACAATGAGCAGTTCTTC. Translated, it gives CASSPGGTSGAYNEQFF.

This clonotype was seen many times. The chain recombines TRBV6-5 with TRBJ1-6; 7 bases fit TRBD1. Germline lookup yields CDR1 MNHEY and CDR2 SVGAGI. J lost 7 bases, V lost 6 bases, and 6 bases had no gene match. The CDR3 runs 14 residues. Written as DNA, the CDR3 is TGTGCCAGCAGCCCCGGGACAGACAATTCACCCCTCCACTTT. Translating gives CASSPGTDNSPLHF.

This clonotype was counted at least ten times. The DNA for the CDR3 is TGTGCCAGCAGTAGCCGGGACAGGGGGGCCTACGAGCAGTACTTC. As protein: CASSSRDRGAYEQYF. This chain links TRBV6-1 with TRBJ2-7; 11 bases align to TRBD1. V was clipped by 5 bases and J by 2 bases; unmatched bases: 5. Germline values: CDR1 MNHNS, CDR2 SASEGT. The CDR3 contains 15 residues.

A few counts support this clonotype. This chain joins TRBV9 and TRBJ1-1, with 7 positions matching TRBD1. Trimming at V came to 3 bases and at J to 0 bases, leaving 2 bases not matched to a gene. Germline CDR1 reads SGDLS; CDR2 reads YYNGEE. CDR3 size: 14 residues. The CDR3 DNA reads TGTGCCAGCAGCGAGGGGGCGTTGAACACTGAAGCTTTCTTT. It yields the protein CASSEGALNTEAFF.